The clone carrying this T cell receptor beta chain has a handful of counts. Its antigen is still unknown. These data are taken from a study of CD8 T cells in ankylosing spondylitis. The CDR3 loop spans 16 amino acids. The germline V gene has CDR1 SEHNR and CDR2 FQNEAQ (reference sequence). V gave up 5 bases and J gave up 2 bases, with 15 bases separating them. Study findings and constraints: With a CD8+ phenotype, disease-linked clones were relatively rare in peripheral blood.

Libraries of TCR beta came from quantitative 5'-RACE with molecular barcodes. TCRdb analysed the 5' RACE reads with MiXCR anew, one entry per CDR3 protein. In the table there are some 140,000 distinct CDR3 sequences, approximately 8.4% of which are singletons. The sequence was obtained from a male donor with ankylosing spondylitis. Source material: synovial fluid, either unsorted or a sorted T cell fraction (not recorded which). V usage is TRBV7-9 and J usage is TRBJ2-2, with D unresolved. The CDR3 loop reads CASSRSGRTNTGELFF. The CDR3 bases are TGTGCCAGCAGCCGATCCGGCAGAACTAACACCGGGGAGCTGTTTTTT.